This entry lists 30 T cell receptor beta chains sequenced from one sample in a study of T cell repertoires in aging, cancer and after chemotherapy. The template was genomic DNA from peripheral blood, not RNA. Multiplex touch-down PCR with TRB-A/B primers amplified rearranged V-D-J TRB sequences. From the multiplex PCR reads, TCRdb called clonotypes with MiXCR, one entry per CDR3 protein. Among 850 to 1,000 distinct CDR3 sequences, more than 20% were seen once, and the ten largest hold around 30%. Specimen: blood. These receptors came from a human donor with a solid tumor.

The CDR3, as DNA: TGTGCCAGCAGCTTGGGAGGGGATAGCAATCAGCCCCAGCATTTT. Translating it yields CASSLGGDSNQPQHF. The chain employs TRBV5-6 and TRBJ1-5; TRBD1 is a possible D gene (5 bases). The V gene lost 0 bases and the J gene lost 0 bases, with 7 bases spanning the gap. The CDR3 loop spans 15 amino acids. CDR1 and CDR2 (germline): SGHDT, YYEEEE.

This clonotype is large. CDR3 protein: CSVGGLAGSYEQYF. DNA for the CDR3: TGCAGCGTGGGGGGACTAGCGGGTTCCTACGAGCAGTACTTC. The V and J genes are TRBV29-1 and TRBJ2-7; TRBD2 matches 12 bases. Germline V CDR1 and CDR2: SQVTM, ANQGSEA. The CDR3 totals 14 residues. J gave up 1 base and V 6 bases, and 4 bases lay outside the gene matches.

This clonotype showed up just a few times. DNA of the CDR3: TGTGCCAGCAGCCAAGTCGAGGCTTTCTATGGCTACACCTTC. It translates to CASSQVEAFYGYTF. The chain employs TRBV11-2 and TRBJ1-2, with D uncertain. V lost 5 bases and J lost 4, with 14 bases in between. CDR3 length: 14 amino acids. CDR1 and CDR2 (germline): SGHAT, FQNNGV.

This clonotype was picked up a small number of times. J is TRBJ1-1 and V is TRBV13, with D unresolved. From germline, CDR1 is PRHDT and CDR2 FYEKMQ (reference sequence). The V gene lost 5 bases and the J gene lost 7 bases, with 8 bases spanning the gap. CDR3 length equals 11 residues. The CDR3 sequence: CASSPYDEAFF. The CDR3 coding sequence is TGTGCCAGCAGCCCCTATGATGAAGCTTTCTTT. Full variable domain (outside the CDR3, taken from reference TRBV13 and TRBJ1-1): AAGVIQSPRHLIKEKRETATLKCYPIPRHDTVYWYQQGPGQDPQFLISFYEKMQSDKGSIPDRFSAQQFSDYHSELNMSSLELGDSALYFCASSPYDEAFFGQGTRLTVV.

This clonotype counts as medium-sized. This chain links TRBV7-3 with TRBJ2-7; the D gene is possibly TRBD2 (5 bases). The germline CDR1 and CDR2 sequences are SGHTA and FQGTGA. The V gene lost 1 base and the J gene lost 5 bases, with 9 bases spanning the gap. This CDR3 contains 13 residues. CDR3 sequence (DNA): TGTGCCAGCAGCTTAAGCGGAGGCGACGAGCAGTACTTC. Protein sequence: CASSLSGGDEQYF.

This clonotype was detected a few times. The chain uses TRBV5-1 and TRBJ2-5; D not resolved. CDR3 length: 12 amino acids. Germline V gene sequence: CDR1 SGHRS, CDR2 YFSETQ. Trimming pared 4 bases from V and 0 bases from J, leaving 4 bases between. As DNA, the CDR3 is TGCGCCAGCAGCACCAACCAAGAGACCCAGTACTTC. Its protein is CASSTNQETQYF.

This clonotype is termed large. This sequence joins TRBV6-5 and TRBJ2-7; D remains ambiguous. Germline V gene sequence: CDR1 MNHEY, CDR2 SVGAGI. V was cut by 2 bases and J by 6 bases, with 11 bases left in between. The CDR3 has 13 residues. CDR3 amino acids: CASSYDQFGEQYF. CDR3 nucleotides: TGTGCCAGCAGTTACGATCAGTTTGGCGAGCAGTACTTC.

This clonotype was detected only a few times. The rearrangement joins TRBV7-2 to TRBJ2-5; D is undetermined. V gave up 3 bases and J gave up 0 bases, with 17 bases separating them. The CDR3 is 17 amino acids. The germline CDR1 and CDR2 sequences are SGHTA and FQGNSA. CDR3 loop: CASSLLRAPYNQETQYF. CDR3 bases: TGTGCCAGCAGCTTGCTCCGGGCGCCCTATAACCAAGAGACCCAGTACTTC.

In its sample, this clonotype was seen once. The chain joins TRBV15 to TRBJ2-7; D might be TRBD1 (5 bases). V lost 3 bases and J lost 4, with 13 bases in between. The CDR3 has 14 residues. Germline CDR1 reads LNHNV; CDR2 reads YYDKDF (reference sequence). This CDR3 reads CATSSLGQGYEQYF. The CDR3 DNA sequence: TGTGCCACCAGCAGCCTCGGGCAGGGTTACGAGCAGTACTTC.

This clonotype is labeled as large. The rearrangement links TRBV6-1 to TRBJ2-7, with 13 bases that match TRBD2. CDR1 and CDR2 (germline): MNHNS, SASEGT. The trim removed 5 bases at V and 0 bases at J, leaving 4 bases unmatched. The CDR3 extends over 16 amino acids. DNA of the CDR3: TGTGCCAGCAGTAAACGGACTAGCGGGAGCTCCTACGAGCAGTACTTC. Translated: CASSKRTSGSSYEQYF.

The CDR3 protein is CSAPPPPGRETQYF. The CDR3 DNA reads as TGCAGTGCCCCCCCCCCACCAGGGCGCGAGACCCAGTACTTC. The V and J genes are TRBV20-1 and TRBJ2-5; possibly TRBD1 for D (5 bases). Germline V CDR1 and CDR2: DFQATT, SNEGSKA (reference sequence). The CDR3 runs 14 residues. Trimming stripped 6 bases from V and 5 bases from J, with 19 bases between.

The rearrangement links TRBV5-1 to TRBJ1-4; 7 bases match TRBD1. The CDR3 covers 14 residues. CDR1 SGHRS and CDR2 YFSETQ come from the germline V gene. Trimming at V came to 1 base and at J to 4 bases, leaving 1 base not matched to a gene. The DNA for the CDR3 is TGCGCCAGCAGCTTGAGGGGGCTTAATGAAAAACTGTTTTTT. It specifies CASSLRGLNEKLFF.

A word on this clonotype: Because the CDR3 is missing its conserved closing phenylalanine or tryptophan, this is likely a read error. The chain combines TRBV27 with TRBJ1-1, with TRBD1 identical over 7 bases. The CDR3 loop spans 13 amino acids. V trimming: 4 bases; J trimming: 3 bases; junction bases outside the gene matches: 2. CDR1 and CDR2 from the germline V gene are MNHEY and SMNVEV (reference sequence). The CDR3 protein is CASSYDRDTEAFS. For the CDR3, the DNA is TGTGCCAGCAGTTACGACAGGGACACTGAAGCTTTCTCT.

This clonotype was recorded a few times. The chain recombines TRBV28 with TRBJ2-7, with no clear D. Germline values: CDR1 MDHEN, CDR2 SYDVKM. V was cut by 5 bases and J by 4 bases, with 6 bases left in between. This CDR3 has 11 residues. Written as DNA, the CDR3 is TGTGCCAGCAGTCTTTGGTACGAGCAGTACTTC. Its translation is CASSLWYEQYF.

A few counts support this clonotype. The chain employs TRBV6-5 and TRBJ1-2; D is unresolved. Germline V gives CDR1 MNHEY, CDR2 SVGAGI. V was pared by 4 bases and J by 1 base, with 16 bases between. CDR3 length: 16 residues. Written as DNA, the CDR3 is TGTGCCAGCAGTTTATCGGATTCGAAGGGTAACTATGGCTACACCTTC. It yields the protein CASSLSDSKGNYGYTF.

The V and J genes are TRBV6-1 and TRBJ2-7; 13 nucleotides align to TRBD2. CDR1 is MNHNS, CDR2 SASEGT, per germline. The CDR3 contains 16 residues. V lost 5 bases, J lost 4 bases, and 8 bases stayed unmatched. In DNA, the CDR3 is TGTGCCAGCAGTAAACGGACTAGCGGGAGCCCTTACGAGCAGTACTTC. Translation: CASSKRTSGSPYEQYF.

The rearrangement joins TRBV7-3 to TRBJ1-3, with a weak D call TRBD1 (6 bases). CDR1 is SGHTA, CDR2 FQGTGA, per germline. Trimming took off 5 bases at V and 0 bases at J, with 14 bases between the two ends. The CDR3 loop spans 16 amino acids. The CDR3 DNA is TGTGCCAGCAGCGTAGACAGGTTCAACTCTGGAAACACCATATATTTT. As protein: CASSVDRFNSGNTIYF.

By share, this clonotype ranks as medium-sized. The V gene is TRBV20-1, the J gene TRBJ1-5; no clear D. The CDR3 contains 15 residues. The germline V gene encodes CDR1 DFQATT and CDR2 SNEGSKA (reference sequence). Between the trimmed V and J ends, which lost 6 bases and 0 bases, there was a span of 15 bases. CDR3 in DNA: TGCAGTGCCCTAGCGCGGTACTATAGCAATCAGCCCCAGCATTTT. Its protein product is CSALARYYSNQPQHF.

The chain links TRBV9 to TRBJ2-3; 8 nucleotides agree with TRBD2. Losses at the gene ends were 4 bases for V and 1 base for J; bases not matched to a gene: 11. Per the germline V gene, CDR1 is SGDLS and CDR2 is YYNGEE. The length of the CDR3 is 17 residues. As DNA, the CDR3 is TGTGCCAGCAGCCAACGAACTAGCGGCAGACGCACAGATACGCAGTATTTT. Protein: CASSQRTSGRRTDTQYF.

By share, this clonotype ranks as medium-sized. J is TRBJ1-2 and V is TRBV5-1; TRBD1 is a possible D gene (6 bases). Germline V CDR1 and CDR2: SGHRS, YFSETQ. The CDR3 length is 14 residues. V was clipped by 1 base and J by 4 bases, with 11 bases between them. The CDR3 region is CASSLSGQVYGYTF. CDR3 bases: TGCGCCAGCAGCTTGTCGGGACAAGTCTATGGCTACACCTTC.

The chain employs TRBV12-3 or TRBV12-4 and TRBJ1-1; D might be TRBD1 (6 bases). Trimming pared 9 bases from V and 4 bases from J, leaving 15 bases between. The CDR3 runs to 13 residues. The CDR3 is CASRGVVSTEAFF. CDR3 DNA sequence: TGTGCCAGTAGGGGGGTAGTCAGCACTGAAGCTTTCTTT.

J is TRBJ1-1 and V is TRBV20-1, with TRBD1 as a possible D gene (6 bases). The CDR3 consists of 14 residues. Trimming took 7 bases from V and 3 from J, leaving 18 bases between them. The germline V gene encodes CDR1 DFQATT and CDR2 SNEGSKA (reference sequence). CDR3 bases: TGCAGTGTTCCCGGACGAGGGGGGCACACTGAAGCTTTCTTT. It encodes CSVPGRGGHTEAFF.

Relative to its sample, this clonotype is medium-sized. The chain's CDR3 is CASSASPGSSYNEQFF. CDR3 nucleotides: TGTGCCAGCAGTGCTTCTCCGGGGAGCTCCTACAATGAGCAGTTCTTC. The chain links TRBV6-1 to TRBJ2-1; D may be TRBD2 (5 bases). V lost 4 bases and J 0 bases, leaving 13 bases between the germline ends. The germline V gene encodes CDR1 MNHNS and CDR2 SASEGT. The CDR3 is 16 residues long.

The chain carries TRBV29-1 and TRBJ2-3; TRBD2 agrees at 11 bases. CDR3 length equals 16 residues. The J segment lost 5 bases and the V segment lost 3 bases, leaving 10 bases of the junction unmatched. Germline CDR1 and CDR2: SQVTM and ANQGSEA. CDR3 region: CSVDLSGTSGLDTQYF. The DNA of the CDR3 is TGCAGCGTTGATCTTAGCGGGACTAGCGGTCTAGATACGCAGTATTTT.

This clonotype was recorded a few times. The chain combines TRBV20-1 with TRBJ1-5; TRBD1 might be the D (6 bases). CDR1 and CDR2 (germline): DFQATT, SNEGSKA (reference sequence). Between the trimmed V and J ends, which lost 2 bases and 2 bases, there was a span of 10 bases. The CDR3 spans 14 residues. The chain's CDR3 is CSARPGAGNQPQHF. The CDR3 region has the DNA TGCAGTGCTAGACCGGGGGCCGGCAATCAGCCCCAGCATTTT.

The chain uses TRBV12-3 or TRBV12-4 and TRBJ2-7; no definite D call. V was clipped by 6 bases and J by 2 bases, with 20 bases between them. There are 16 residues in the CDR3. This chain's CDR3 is CASSVDGVDGTYEQYF. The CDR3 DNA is TGTGCCAGCAGCGTCGATGGAGTCGACGGTACCTACGAGCAGTACTTC.

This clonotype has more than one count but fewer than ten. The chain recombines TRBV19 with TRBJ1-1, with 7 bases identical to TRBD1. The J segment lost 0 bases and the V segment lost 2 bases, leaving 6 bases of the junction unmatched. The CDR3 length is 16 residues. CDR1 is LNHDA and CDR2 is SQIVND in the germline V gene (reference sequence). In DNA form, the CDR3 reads TGTGCCAGTAGTATACAGGGGGGCCAAATGAACACTGAAGCTTTCTTT. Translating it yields CASSIQGGQMNTEAFF.

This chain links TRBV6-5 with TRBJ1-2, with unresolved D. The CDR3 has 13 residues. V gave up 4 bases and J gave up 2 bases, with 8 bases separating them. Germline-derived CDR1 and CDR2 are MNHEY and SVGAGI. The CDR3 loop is CASSLGQNYGYTF. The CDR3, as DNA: TGTGCCAGCAGTTTAGGCCAGAACTATGGCTACACCTTC.

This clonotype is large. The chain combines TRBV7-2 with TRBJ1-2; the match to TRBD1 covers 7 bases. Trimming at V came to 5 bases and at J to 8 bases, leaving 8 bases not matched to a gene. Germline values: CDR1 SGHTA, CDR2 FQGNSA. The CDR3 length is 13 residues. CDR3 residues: CASSNRQGGGYTF. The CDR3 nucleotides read TGTGCCAGCAGCAACCGACAGGGCGGGGGCTACACCTTC.

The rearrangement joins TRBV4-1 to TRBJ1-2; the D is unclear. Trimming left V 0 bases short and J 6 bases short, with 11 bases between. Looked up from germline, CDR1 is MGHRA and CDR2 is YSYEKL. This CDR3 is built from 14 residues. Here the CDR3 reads CASSQDRPRHGYTF. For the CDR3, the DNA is TGCGCCAGCAGCCAAGACCGACCCCGCCATGGCTACACCTTC.